A single sample is the source of the 27 T cell receptor beta chains below, sequenced in a study of blood T cell repertoires in COVID-19. The table came from immunoSEQ multiplex PCR; TCRdb's copy has only in-frame clones and leaves some out. The profile shows about 210,000 clones, approximately 84% of them singletons. The sequenced sample consisted of peripheral blood. All receptors come from a woman between 45 and 65 years old with active or convalescent COVID-19.

The chain combines TRBV27 with TRBJ1-4; a weak D match, TRBD1 (6 bases). Trimming removed 0 bases at V and 6 bases at J, with 11 bases between. Germline-derived CDR1 and CDR2 are MNHEY and SMNVEV (reference sequence). This CDR3 is built from 15 residues. The CDR3: CASSLSAGEHEKLFF. CDR3 in DNA: TGTGCCAGCAGTTTATCGGCAGGGGAACATGAAAAACTGTTTTTT.

This chain connects TRBV3-1 (or the pseudogene TRBV3-2) to TRBJ2-7, with 7 bases that match TRBD2. The CDR3 consists of 13 residues. Germline CDR1 and CDR2: LGHDT and YNNKEL (reference sequence). The V segment lost 6 bases and the J segment 3 bases; nucleotides outside the gene matches: 5. The CDR3 region has the DNA TGTGCCAGCAGGCCCACGGGGGGCTACGAGCAGTACTTC. This encodes CASRPTGGYEQYF.

This chain uses TRBV11-2 with TRBJ1-1; no definite D call. V dropped 7 bases and J dropped 4 bases, with 7 bases sitting between them. Germline lookup yields CDR1 SGHAT and CDR2 FQNNGV. The CDR3 is 11 amino acids. The CDR3 sequence: CASTLSTEAFF. DNA of the CDR3: TGTGCCAGCACCCTCAGCACTGAAGCTTTCTTT. Full variable domain (outside the CDR3, taken from reference TRBV11-2 and TRBJ1-1): EAGVAQSPRYKIIEKRQSVAFWCNPISGHATLYWYQQILGQGPKLLIQFQNNGVVDDSQLPKDRFSAERLKGVDSTLKIQPAKLEDSAVYLCASTLSTEAFFGQGTRLTVV.

The rearrangement joins TRBV2 to TRBJ1-1, with no clear D. From germline, CDR1 is SNHLY and CDR2 FYNNEI. This CDR3 has 14 residues. Trimming removed 6 bases at V and 6 bases at J, with 17 bases between. The CDR3 loop is CASRRTPPTSEAFF. CDR3 in DNA: TGTGCCAGCAGGAGGACTCCCCCCACGTCTGAAGCTTTCTTT.

This clone was counted a few times. The rearrangement uses TRBV24-1 and TRBJ1-5, with 12 bases that match TRBD1. The V gene's germline CDR1 is KGHDR and CDR2 SFDVKD. V lost 9 bases, J lost 2 bases, and 10 bases stayed unmatched. This CDR3 is 17 amino acids long. The CDR3 reads CATGSGQGALGNQPQHF. The CDR3 coding sequence is TGTGCCACCGGATCGGGACAGGGGGCGCTGGGCAATCAGCCCCAGCATTTT.

The chain couples TRBV18 to TRBJ1-6; D ambiguous. Germline V gene sequence: CDR1 KGHSH, CDR2 LQKENI. This CDR3 is 13 amino acids long. The V end lost 6 bases, the J end lost 8 bases, and 11 bases lay between the germline ends. The CDR3 nucleotides are TGTGCCAGCTCCAGACTACTGGATTCACCCCTCCACTTT. Translated: CASSRLLDSPLHF.

This clone is a singleton in its sample. This sequence joins TRBV5-4 and TRBJ2-4, with D possibly matching TRBD2 (5 bases). The CDR3 has 14 residues. Trimming stripped 4 bases from V and 0 bases from J, with 8 bases between. CDR1 is SGHNT and CDR2 is YYREEE in the germline V gene (reference sequence). The CDR3 DNA reads as TGTGCCAGCAGCGACGGACTAGCCAAAAACATTCAGTACTTC. This gives the protein CASSDGLAKNIQYF.

This sequence joins TRBV5-1 and TRBJ2-7; TRBD1 aligns across 8 bases. J was trimmed by 5 bases and V by 3 bases; bases with no gene match: 7. Per the germline V gene, CDR1 is SGHRS and CDR2 is YFSETQ. The CDR3 is 14 amino acids. DNA of the CDR3: TGCGCCAGCAGCTCGACAGGGGTGGAAGACGAGCAGTACTTC. Translation gives CASSSTGVEDEQYF.

This chain uses TRBV6-1 with TRBJ1-6, with no clear D. Germline V gives CDR1 MNHNS, CDR2 SASEGT. This CDR3 is 15 amino acids long. V was pared by 2 bases and J by 7 bases, with 12 bases between. CDR3 in amino acids: CASSESERGNSPLHF. The DNA of the CDR3 is TGTGCCAGCAGTGAAAGCGAACGAGGAAATTCACCCCTCCACTTT.

The V gene is TRBV19, the J gene TRBJ1-2; TRBD1 matches 8 bases. Germline values: CDR1 LNHDA, CDR2 SQIVND (reference sequence). There are 15 residues in the CDR3. The V segment lost 7 bases and the J segment 0 bases; nucleotides outside the gene matches: 7. DNA for the CDR3: TGTGCCAGTACGGACTGGACAGGGACTAACTATGGCTACACCTTC. Its translation: CASTDWTGTNYGYTF.

The rearrangement links TRBV14 to TRBJ2-3, with D tentatively TRBD2 (5 bases). The CDR3 loop spans 14 amino acids. Trimming cost V 6 bases and J 0 bases, with 10 bases left between them. In germline, CDR1 is SGHDN, CDR2 FVKESK. The CDR3 DNA follows: TGTGCCAGCAGTCCCGGCGGGAGCACAGATACGCAGTATTTT. Residues: CASSPGGSTDTQYF.

V is TRBV5-1 and J is TRBJ1-3; 7 bases are shared with TRBD1. This CDR3 has 20 amino acids. J gave up 0 bases and V 0 bases, and 15 bases lay outside the gene matches. The germline V gene has CDR1 SGHRS and CDR2 YFSETQ. CDR3 region: CASSLVPGTAFSNSGNTIYF. The DNA of the CDR3 is TGCGCCAGCAGCTTGGTGCCGGGGACAGCCTTTTCTAACTCTGGAAACACCATATATTTT.

This chain uses TRBV28 with TRBJ1-2; D unresolved. Germline CDR1 MDHEN, CDR2 SYDVKM. This CDR3 contains 13 residues. Trimming took 8 bases from V and 0 from J, leaving 10 bases between them. The CDR3 DNA reads TGTGCCAGCGGGTGGGGAGCTAACTATGGCTACACCTTC. Translation: CASGWGANYGYTF.

This clone occurred a few times. The genes are TRBV10-2 and TRBJ1-1; unclear D gene. The CDR3 is made up of 12 amino acids. Germline V gene lookup returns CDR1 WSHSY and CDR2 SAAADI. V was pared by 8 bases and J by 3 bases, with 10 bases between. The CDR3 loop reads CASGEGYTEAFF. The CDR3 region has the DNA TGCGCCAGCGGGGAGGGATACACTGAAGCTTTCTTT.

The chain employs TRBV5-1 and TRBJ1-1; no definite D call. The CDR3 consists of 11 residues. The V gene lost 5 bases and the J gene lost 11 bases, with 13 bases spanning the gap. Germline CDR1 SGHRS, CDR2 YFSETQ. CDR3 sequence reads: CASRQTGYAFF. The CDR3, as DNA: TGCGCCAGCAGACAGACGGGATATGCTTTCTTT.

The gene calls are TRBV5-1 and TRBJ2-1; 11 nucleotides line up with TRBD2. This CDR3 is built from 17 residues. Germline values: CDR1 SGHRS, CDR2 YFSETQ. V dropped 2 bases and J dropped 0; count of bases not matched to a gene: 4. The CDR3 region is CASSFTSGGTSYNEQFF. The CDR3 region has the DNA TGCGCCAGCAGCTTTACTAGCGGGGGCACCTCCTACAATGAGCAGTTCTTC.

The chain has TRBV7-9 and TRBJ2-7, with TRBD2 matching over 7 bases. Per germline, CDR1 SEHNR and CDR2 FQNEAQ (reference sequence). This CDR3 has 13 amino acids. Unmatched junction bases numbered 2, after V lost 0 bases and J lost 6 bases. The CDR3 region has the DNA TGTGCCAGCAGCTTAGCGGGAGGGTTCGAGCAGTACTTC. Translating it yields CASSLAGGFEQYF.

This chain links TRBV28 with TRBJ2-2, with TRBD2 identical over 8 bases. This CDR3 contains 15 residues. Germline V gene lookup returns CDR1 MDHEN and CDR2 SYDVKM. V trimming: 10 bases; J trimming: 5 bases; junction bases outside the gene matches: 12. CDR3 coding DNA: TGTGCCACCTTTCGGGAATTAGCGGGGACCGGGGAGCTGTTTTTT. Protein: CATFRELAGTGELFF.

The chain couples TRBV27 to TRBJ1-1, with D hard to call. The CDR3 is made up of 13 amino acids. V was trimmed by 3 bases and J by 4 bases, leaving 9 bases between them. CDR1 is MNHEY, CDR2 SMNVEV, per germline (reference sequence). The CDR3 coding sequence is TGTGCCAGCAGTTTCCAGCGAGTCACTGAAGCTTTCTTT. It specifies CASSFQRVTEAFF.

The chain couples TRBV5-1 to TRBJ1-5; D might be TRBD1 (5 bases). The CDR3 runs 16 residues. V lost 0 bases and J 0 bases, leaving 10 bases between the germline ends. Germline V gene sequence: CDR1 SGHRS, CDR2 YFSETQ. DNA for the CDR3: TGCGCCAGCAGCTTGGAGGGGATCAATAGCAATCAGCCCCAGCATTTT. This sequence encodes CASSLEGINSNQPQHF.

This chain joins TRBV28 and TRBJ1-2; 8 bases are shared with TRBD1. This CDR3 region has 13 residues. Unmatched junction bases numbered 4, after V lost 6 bases and J lost 4 bases. The germline gives CDR1 MDHEN, CDR2 SYDVKM. The CDR3 spells CASRTGAGYGYTF. The CDR3 DNA sequence: TGTGCCAGCAGGACAGGGGCGGGCTATGGCTACACCTTC.

The chain recombines TRBV6-5 with TRBJ1-5; unclear D gene. Trimming cost V 7 bases and J 1 base, with 8 bases left between them. Per the germline V gene, CDR1 is MNHEY and CDR2 is SVGAGI. CDR3 length equals 13 residues. In nucleotides, the CDR3 is TGTGCCAGCATGGCCCAGAGCAATCAGCCCCAGCATTTT. It specifies CASMAQSNQPQHF.

This clone was picked up a small number of times. Other nucleotide sequences in the sample specify the same CDR3. The chain links TRBV9 to TRBJ1-2, with D perhaps TRBD1 (5 bases). V lost 0 bases and J lost 2, with 5 bases in between. The CDR3 consists of 13 residues. The germline V gene encodes CDR1 SGDLS and CDR2 YYNGEE. The CDR3 loop is CASSVGQNYGYTF. CDR3 nucleotides: TGTGCCAGCAGCGTAGGACAGAACTATGGCTACACCTTC.

The chain combines TRBV12-3 or TRBV12-4 with TRBJ2-2; D unclear. CDR3 size: 12 residues. V lost 6 bases to trimming and J lost 6 bases, with 8 bases between them. The CDR3 bases are TGTGCCAGCAGCCAGGTTCCCGGGGAGCTGTTTTTT. Protein: CASSQVPGELFF.

The genes are TRBV6-5 and TRBJ2-2; 9 bases map to TRBD1. The V gene's germline CDR1 is MNHEY and CDR2 SVGAGI. There are 15 residues in the CDR3. V gave up 8 bases and J gave up 6 bases; unmatched junction bases: 10. Written as DNA, the CDR3 is TGTGCCAGCGGGGCCGGGACAGGGACAGCCGGGGAGCTGTTTTTT. Its translation is CASGAGTGTAGELFF.

The V call is TRBV5-4, the J call TRBJ1-2; the match to TRBD1 covers 8 bases. The CDR3 has 16 residues. Germline lookup yields CDR1 SGHNT and CDR2 YYREEE (reference sequence). V lost 2 bases, J lost 6 bases, and 12 bases stayed unmatched. The CDR3, as DNA: TGTGCCAGCAGCTTTGGCCCGGCAGGGGGCATCGATGGCTACACCTTC. Its protein product is CASSFGPAGGIDGYTF.

The rearrangement links TRBV30 to TRBJ1-3; no clear D. The germline V and J ends were trimmed by 4 bases and 2 bases, with 9 bases remaining between them. Per the germline V gene, CDR1 is GTSNPN and CDR2 is SVGIG (reference sequence). The CDR3 spans 13 residues. Written as DNA, the CDR3 is TGTGCCTGGACAGAGGGAGCTGGAAACACCATATATTTT. Translation gives CAWTEGAGNTIYF. Drawing the rest from reference TRBV30 and TRBJ1-3, the complete variable domain is SQTIHQWPATLVQPVGSPLSLECTVEGTSNPNLYWYRQAAGRGLQLLFYSVGIGQISSEVPQNLSASRPQDRQFILSSKKLLLSDSGFYLCAWTEGAGNTIYFGEGSWLTVV.